Only a few counts were recorded for the clone carrying this TCR beta chain. Its antigen remains unknown. With molecular barcodes, quantitative 5'-RACE was used to make the TCR beta libraries. TCRdb analysed the 5' RACE reads with MiXCR anew, one entry per CDR3 protein. The sample yields about 160,000 distinct CDR3 sequences, around 20% seen once. This sample is part of a study of CD8 T cells in ankylosing spondylitis. General observations from the study: There was reportedly significant enrichment of clones that were disease-linked in matched ankylosing spondylitis synovial fluid. A motif in TCR beta, a set of eight or nine highly homologous variants, appeared characteristic of ankylosing spondylitis blood.

V lost 1 base, J lost 5 bases, and 17 bases lay in between. The CDR3 loop spans 15 amino acids. Germline-derived CDR1 and CDR2 are DFQATT and SNEGSKA (reference sequence). J is TRBJ1-1 and V is TRBV20-1, with a weak D call TRBD1 (6 bases). This TCR was recovered from a male donor with ankylosing spondylitis or in good health (not recorded which). The specimen was blood, either unsorted or a sorted T cell fraction (not recorded which). The CDR3 bases are TGCAGTGCTAGAGTCGGTGGGGGGCTGGGTACTGAAGCTTTCTTT. Protein: CSARVGGGLGTEAFF.